This is a list of T cell receptor beta chains from one sample in a study of shared clonotypes between healthy human individuals. Profiled with immunoSEQ multiplex PCR; TCRdb holds only in-frame clones, not every one. The sample consists of millions of clones, approximately 95% of them appearing once. Sequencing was done on a sample of naive CD4+ T cells sorted from blood. These receptors originate from a man in his late teens or twenties in good health. The CDR3 runs from the conserved cysteine through the conserved F or W. The order of the fields is J gene, D gene, clone size, V gene, CDR3 protein, CDR3 DNA. The D gene is left open where the match is weak. Rows may omit the clone size; those that give it use once, few, many or a size class.

J gene: TRBJ2-2
D gene: .
clone size: .
V gene: TRBV27
CDR3 protein: CASSVRGRPGELFF
CDR3 DNA: TGTGCCAGCAGTGTTCGTGGCCGGCCCGGGGAGCTGTTTTTT

J gene: TRBJ1-5
D gene: .
clone size: .
V gene: TRBV7-5
CDR3 protein: CARSFRQISSNQPQHF
CDR3 DNA: TGTGCCAGAAGCTTTCGACAGATTAGTAGCAATCAGCCCCAGCATTTT

J gene: TRBJ1-1
D gene: .
clone size: .
V gene: TRBV6-1
CDR3 protein: CASSEGLVNTEAFF
CDR3 DNA: TGTGCCAGCAGTGAGGGGCTGGTGAACACTGAAGCTTTCTTT

J gene: TRBJ2-2
D gene: TRBD1
clone size: .
V gene: TRBV9
CDR3 protein: CASSSGQHTGELFF
CDR3 DNA: TGTGCCAGCAGCTCGGGACAGCACACCGGGGAGCTGTTTTTT

J gene: TRBJ1-6
D gene: TRBD1
clone size: .
V gene: TRBV6-1
CDR3 protein: CASTGQGAYNSPLHF
CDR3 DNA: TGTGCCAGCACGGGACAGGGGGCCTATAATTCACCCCTCCACTTT

J gene: TRBJ2-7
D gene: .
clone size: .
V gene: TRBV27
CDR3 protein: CASSNTDEQYF
CDR3 DNA: TGTGCCAGCTCAAACACCGACGAGCAGTACTTC

J gene: TRBJ2-1
D gene: .
clone size: .
V gene: TRBV2
CDR3 protein: CASSDQRVSYNEQFF
CDR3 DNA: TGTGCCAGCAGTGATCAGCGGGTATCCTACAATGAGCAGTTCTTC

J gene: TRBJ1-2
D gene: .
clone size: .
V gene: TRBV19
CDR3 protein: CASRGRQANYGYTF
CDR3 DNA: TGTGCCAGTAGGGGGAGGCAGGCCAACTATGGCTACACCTTC

J gene: TRBJ2-3
D gene: .
clone size: once
V gene: TRBV9
CDR3 protein: CASSSGTSTDTQYF
CDR3 DNA: TGTGCCAGCTCTTCAGGGACCTCCACAGATACGCAGTATTTT

J gene: TRBJ2-1
D gene: TRBD1
clone size: .
V gene: TRBV5-8
CDR3 protein: CASSLDRDNEQFF
CDR3 DNA: TGTGCCAGCAGCCTGGACAGGGACAATGAGCAGTTCTTC

J gene: TRBJ2-2
D gene: .
clone size: .
V gene: TRBV7-3
CDR3 protein: CASSRGPTNTGELFF
CDR3 DNA: TGTGCCAGCAGCCGGGGACCCACGAACACCGGGGAGCTGTTTTTT

J gene: TRBJ2-1
D gene: TRBD2
clone size: once
V gene: TRBV19
CDR3 protein: CASSRLAGVSSSYNEQFF
CDR3 DNA: TGTGCCAGTAGTAGGTTAGCGGGGGTCTCCTCGTCCTACAATGAGCAGTTCTTC

J gene: TRBJ2-1
D gene: TRBD1
clone size: .
V gene: TRBV6-6
CDR3 protein: CASSYRQGDGYNEQFF
CDR3 DNA: TGTGCCAGCAGTTACAGACAGGGGGACGGATACAATGAGCAGTTCTTC

J gene: TRBJ2-2
D gene: .
clone size: .
V gene: TRBV21-1
CDR3 protein: CATQHDTGELFF
CDR3 DNA: TGTGCCACCCAGCATGATACCGGGGAGCTGTTTTTT

J gene: TRBJ2-3
D gene: .
clone size: .
V gene: TRBV29-1
CDR3 protein: CSVVLRLGTDTQYF
CDR3 DNA: TGCAGCGTTGTCCTCAGGTTGGGCACAGATACGCAGTATTTT

J gene: TRBJ2-7
D gene: TRBD1
clone size: .
V gene: TRBV2
CDR3 protein: CASRTGSTYEQYF
CDR3 DNA: TGTGCCAGCCGGACAGGGTCCACCTACGAGCAGTACTTC